The 15 T cell receptor beta chains given below trace back to one sample, sequenced in a study of cytomegalovirus exposure and HLA in healthy donors (dated by TCRdb to about 2017). Library preparation employed the immunoSEQ multiplex PCR assay. A mixture of 60 forward primers for TCR Vbeta segments and 13 reverse primers for TCR Jbeta segments was used in the multiplex PCR. TCRdb limited this immuneACCESS table to in-frame rearrangements with V and J called. A share of clones is missing; checked studies link under half to unresolved V genes, and the rest is unexplained. The sample table records some 160,000 clones; approximately 84% of these occur just once. About 2.5% of the sample is held by the ten biggest clonotypes. Sequenced sample: PBMCs. These TCRs come from a man aged 30 to 45 in good health and CMV-seropositive.

V is TRBV5-1 and J is TRBJ1-2; 7 bases agree with TRBD1. Germline V gene lookup returns CDR1 SGHRS and CDR2 YFSETQ. CDR3 length: 16 residues. Unmatched junction bases numbered 7, after V lost 2 bases and J lost 0 bases. The CDR3 coding sequence is TGCGCCAGCAGCTTCCCCGGGACAGAGGCTAACTATGGCTACACCTTC. Protein product: CASSFPGTEANYGYTF.

V is TRBV6-5 and J is TRBJ2-3; no definite D call. The ends were cut back, 7 bases at V and 3 bases at J, with 14 bases in the middle. The CDR3 has 14 residues. The V gene's germline CDR1 is MNHEY and CDR2 SVGAGI. The CDR3: CASMERSGTDTQYF. The CDR3 DNA is TGTGCCAGCATGGAGAGGAGTGGGACAGATACGCAGTATTTT.

This chain connects TRBV5-1 to TRBJ2-7; 8 bases line up with TRBD1. The V and J ends lost 3 bases and 4 bases, in that order; junction bases with no gene match: 0. Germline V gene sequence: CDR1 SGHRS, CDR2 YFSETQ. This CDR3 is 12 amino acids long. CDR3 protein: CASSYRGYEQYV. The CDR3 DNA is TGCGCCAGCAGCTACAGGGGGTACGAGCAGTACGTC.

The chain couples TRBV5-1 to TRBJ1-1, with 8 bases aligning to TRBD1. Germline assignment: CDR1 SGHRS and CDR2 YFSETQ. Unmatched junction bases numbered 7, after V lost 0 bases and J lost 6 bases. This CDR3 is built from 15 residues. CDR3 sequence: CASSLGPGQGPEAFF. The CDR3 coding sequence is TGCGCCAGCAGCTTGGGGCCCGGACAGGGACCTGAAGCTTTCTTT.

The rearrangement joins TRBV27 to TRBJ2-7; 11 nucleotides agree with TRBD2. CDR1 and CDR2 (germline): MNHEY, SMNVEV (reference sequence). J lost 2 bases, V lost 5 bases, and 8 bases had no gene match. The CDR3 totals 16 residues. DNA of the CDR3: TGTGCCAGCAGTATTATAGCGGGAGGGGTAACCTACGAGCAGTACTTC. Amino acids: CASSIIAGGVTYEQYF.

The V and J genes are TRBV4-1 and TRBJ2-7; 9 nucleotides line up with TRBD2. Germline V lookup: CDR1 MGHRA, CDR2 YSYEKL. This CDR3 comprises 15 residues. The trim removed 1 base at V and 2 bases at J, leaving 3 bases unmatched. CDR3 in amino acids: CASSQGASGTYEQYF. DNA of the CDR3: TGCGCCAGCAGCCAAGGGGCTAGCGGGACCTACGAGCAGTACTTC.

The chain combines TRBV11-2 with TRBJ1-2, with a tentative D call TRBD1 (6 bases). This CDR3 has 16 residues. Trimming took 0 bases from V and 4 from J, leaving 15 bases between them. Germline V CDR1 and CDR2: SGHAT, FQNNGV. CDR3 sequence: CASSLDRLGQIYGYTF. CDR3 in DNA: TGTGCCAGCAGCTTAGACCGCCTCGGACAGATCTATGGCTACACCTTC.

This chain uses TRBV7-3 with TRBJ2-7; 7 positions agree with TRBD1. Germline loops: CDR1 SGHTA, CDR2 FQGTGA. This CDR3 contains 12 residues. The trim removed 5 bases at V and 6 bases at J, leaving 4 bases unmatched. CDR3 amino acids: CASSMTGTEQYF. The CDR3 DNA sequence: TGTGCCAGCAGCATGACAGGGACCGAGCAGTACTTC. Drawing the rest from reference TRBV7-3 and TRBJ2-7, the complete variable domain is GAGVSQTPSNKVTEKGKYVELRCDPISGHTALYWYRQSLGQGPEFLIYFQGTGAADDSGLPNDRFFAVRPEGSVSTLKIQRTERGDSAVYLCASSMTGTEQYFGPGTRLTVT.

The J gene is TRBJ2-7, the V gene TRBV27, with 10 bases fitting TRBD1. Trimming took 4 bases from V and 3 from J; bases not matched to a gene: 3. CDR1 is MNHEY and CDR2 is SMNVEV in the germline V gene (reference sequence). There are 14 residues in the CDR3. The CDR3 DNA follows: TGTGCCAGCAGTTGGACAGGGGGGGACTACGAGCAGTACTTC. This translates into CASSWTGGDYEQYF.

J is TRBJ2-1 and V is TRBV4-1, with D maybe TRBD2 (6 bases). CDR1 MGHRA and CDR2 YSYEKL come from the germline V gene. Trimming took off 4 bases at V and 1 base at J, with 8 bases between the two ends. This CDR3 contains 14 residues. CDR3 nucleotide sequence: TGCGCCAGCAGCCCTGCGGGGTCCTACAATGAGCAGTTCTTC. It specifies CASSPAGSYNEQFF.

CDR3: CAWSVRTRLAVYNEQFF. Here the CDR3 DNA reads TGTGCCTGGAGTGTAAGAACGCGACTAGCCGTTTACAATGAGCAGTTCTTC. The chain uses TRBV30 and TRBJ2-1, with 7 bases fitting TRBD2. Germline V lookup: CDR1 GTSNPN, CDR2 SVGIG (reference sequence). With 0 bases clipped from V and 4 bases from J, the junction kept 12 bases outside the gene matches. The CDR3 consists of 17 residues.

The V and J genes are TRBV6-5 and TRBJ2-5, with D unresolved. V was trimmed by 6 bases and J by 1 base, leaving 15 bases between them. Germline CDR1 reads MNHEY; CDR2 reads SVGAGI. This CDR3 is built from 15 residues. CDR3 DNA sequence: TGTGCCAGCAGCTTGGATTGGCAGGCCCAAGAGACCCAGTACTTC. It yields the protein CASSLDWQAQETQYF.

The chain carries TRBV29-1 and TRBJ2-7, with 12 bases that match TRBD2. Germline V lookup: CDR1 SQVTM, CDR2 ANQGSEA. V was pared by 3 bases and J by 2 bases, with 5 bases of the junction left unmatched. The CDR3 loop spans 15 amino acids. For the CDR3, the DNA is TGCAGCGTTGAGCCCCTAGCGGGAGGGACCTACGAGCAGTACTTC. It yields the protein CSVEPLAGGTYEQYF.

The gene calls are TRBV5-1 and TRBJ2-5; TRBD2 agrees at 12 bases. The CDR3 is 16 amino acids. Germline trimming cut 4 bases from V and 3 bases from J; bases unmatched to any gene: 7. Per the germline V gene, CDR1 is SGHRS and CDR2 is YFSETQ. CDR3 amino acids: CASSLPRLAGEETQYF. In DNA, the CDR3 is TGCGCCAGCAGCCTCCCACGACTAGCGGGAGAAGAGACCCAGTACTTC.

This chain links TRBV11-3 with TRBJ2-3; maybe TRBD2 (6 bases). Per germline, CDR1 SGHNT and CDR2 YENEEA. This CDR3 contains 14 residues. Trimming stripped 0 bases from V and 4 bases from J, with 8 bases between. Here the CDR3 DNA reads TGTGCCAGCAGCTTAGAGTCGGGGGCAGATACGCAGTATTTT. This encodes CASSLESGADTQYF.